Each of the 6 T cell receptor beta chains below was sequenced from the same sample in a study of T cells in Graves' hyperthyroidism and ophthalmopathy. From RNA transcripts, TCR beta CDR3 regions were amplified. The TCR CDR3 was amplified in a first-round RT-PCR using the HTBI primer set. TCRdb used MiXCR to reprocess the multiplex PCR reads, holding one entry per CDR3 protein. The data hold approximately 400,000 distinct CDR3 sequences, with about 15% observed a single time. The sample taken for sequencing was blood. The origin of the receptors is a woman between 18 and 30 years old with Graves' hyperthyroidism.

This clonotype was observed a single time. The chain recombines TRBV4-1 with TRBJ1-2; D may be TRBD1 (5 bases). Germline loops: CDR1 MGHRA, CDR2 YSYEKL. The CDR3 runs 17 residues. V was clipped by 0 bases and J by 6 bases, with 20 bases between them. CDR3 in amino acids: CASSQEAGRSLRDGYTF. CDR3 in DNA: TGCGCCAGCAGCCAAGAGGCAGGGAGGAGCTTGAGGGATGGCTACACCTTC.

The rearrangement joins TRBV2 to TRBJ2-6; D unresolved. Germline V gene lookup returns CDR1 SNHLY and CDR2 FYNNEI. V lost 6 bases and J 4 bases, leaving 7 bases between the germline ends. The CDR3 is 13 residues long. Here the CDR3 reads CASRGFGANVLTF. The CDR3 bases are TGTGCCAGCAGGGGGTTCGGGGCCAACGTCCTGACTTTC.

This clonotype was counted many times. The chain carries TRBV7-6 and TRBJ2-7, with unresolved D. The CDR3 runs to 14 residues. The germline gives CDR1 SGHVS, CDR2 FNYEAQ. The V end lost 1 base, the J end lost 6 bases, and 13 bases lay between the germline ends. The CDR3 DNA is TGTGCCAGCAGCTTAGGGCCCCGAGGTAGCGAGCAGTACTTC. Protein: CASSLGPRGSEQYF.

This clonotype was detected ten times or more. The CDR3 region has the DNA TGTGCCAGCAGTGAACCTTTTGGCAGGGAGGACTATGGCTACACCTTC. Protein sequence: CASSEPFGREDYGYTF. The chain employs TRBV25-1 and TRBJ1-2; tentatively, D is TRBD1 (5 bases). Germline-derived CDR1 and CDR2 are MGHDK and SYGVNS. The V end was cut by 2 bases, the J end by 3 bases, with 16 bases between. The CDR3 contains 16 residues.

This clonotype was recorded at least ten times. CDR3 sequence: CASSLQRESDEQYF. CDR3 DNA: TGCGCCAGCAGCTTGCAGCGGGAGTCGGACGAGCAGTACTTC. The chain combines TRBV5-1 with TRBJ2-7; 8 bases fit TRBD2. Looked up from germline, CDR1 is SGHRS and CDR2 is YFSETQ. The CDR3 sequence is 14 residues long. V lost 1 base, J lost 5 bases, and 5 bases stayed unmatched.

This clonotype was counted a few times. This may be a read error, as it is one base from a much larger clone. The DNA for the CDR3 is TGTGCCAGCAGTTACGATCCCCGGACAGGACCCCACAGAGCTTTCTTT. Its protein product is CASSYDPRTGPHRAFF. V is TRBV6-5 and J is TRBJ1-1, with TRBD1 identical over 7 bases. This CDR3 is built from 16 residues. Trimming took 2 bases from V and 10 from J; bases not matched to a gene: 16. Germline CDR1 and CDR2: MNHEY and SVGAGI.